This is a list of T cell receptor beta chains from one sample in a study of patients and donors after allogeneic stem cell transplantation. TCRdb re-derived calls from the RT-PCR reads in MiXCR, one entry per CDR3 protein. In the table there are approximately 410,000 distinct CDR3 sequences, 15% to 20% of which are singletons. What was sequenced was blood, either unsorted or a sorted T cell fraction (not recorded which). Source of these receptors: a human donor who was either an allogeneic HSCT recipient or a stem cell or donor lymphocyte infusion donor (not recorded which). It is not recorded whose cells these are; they may come from a transplant donor. CDR3s include the opening cysteine and the closing phenylalanine or tryptophan. A D gene is named only where the DNA matches it firmly. The size entry is marked missing in some rows and otherwise reads once, few, many or a size class.

>-|TRBJ1-1|13|TRBV7-2|TRBD1
CASSPRTGSPAFF
TGTGCCAGCAGCCCGCGGACAGGGAGTCCGGCTTTCTTT
>many|TRBJ2-5|14|TRBV12-3/TRBV12-4|TRBD1
CASHRDRAQETQYF
TGTGCCAGCCACAGGGACAGGGCCCAAGAGACCCAGTACTTC
>few|TRBJ2-3|14|TRBV15|-
CATSRDPGKDTQYF
TGTGCCACCAGCAGAGATCCAGGGAAAGATACGCAGTATTTT
>many|TRBJ2-2|11|TRBV10-3|-
CAIGGAGELFF
TGTGCCATCGGGGGAGCGGGGGAGCTGTTTTTT
>few|TRBJ2-7|16|TRBV5-1|-
CASSLLGSTISYEQYF
TGCGCCAGCAGCTTGTTAGGGTCCACAATCTCCTACGAGCAGTACTTC
>-|TRBJ2-7|17|TRBV4-3|-
CASSQDLVGQGSYEQYF
TGCGCCAGCAGCCAAGATCTCGTAGGTCAGGGGTCCTACGAGCAGTACTTC
>-|TRBJ2-2|13|TRBV6-5|-
CASSYSNTGELFF
TGTGCCAGCAGTTACTCGAATACCGGGGAGCTGTTTTTT
>-|TRBJ2-7|15|TRBV2|-
CASRGTPFSSYEQYF
TGTGCCAGCAGGGGGACTCCTTTTAGCTCCTACGAGCAGTACTTC
>few|TRBJ2-7|11|TRBV12-3/TRBV12-4|TRBD1
CASRHRGEQYF
TGTGCCAGCAGACACAGGGGGGAGCAGTACTTC
>-|TRBJ1-1|13|TRBV5-1|-
CASSLDVLAEAFF
TGCGCCAGCAGCCTGGATGTCCTGGCTGAAGCTTTCTTT
>many|TRBJ2-1|11|TRBV3-1|-
CASSQRGEQFF
TGTGCCAGCAGCCAACGAGGGGAGCAGTTCTTC
>few|TRBJ2-5|15|TRBV5-6|TRBD1
CASSFLDRVTETQYF
TGTGCCAGCAGCTTCCTCGACAGGGTAACAGAGACCCAGTACTTC
>-|TRBJ2-2|16|TRBV7-3|-
CASSYTAGFHTGELFF
TGTGCCAGCAGCTATACCGCGGGGTTCCACACCGGGGAGCTGTTTTTT
>few|TRBJ2-1|13|TRBV25-1|TRBD2
CATSGIAGNEQFF
TGTGCCACCAGTGGGATAGCGGGCAATGAGCAGTTCTTC
>-|TRBJ1-1|13|TRBV19|-
CASSIKRRTEAFF
TGTGCCAGTAGTATAAAGCGTCGGACTGAAGCTTTCTTT
>-|TRBJ2-7|11|TRBV20-1|-
CSARYGTEQYF
TGCAGTGCTAGATATGGGACCGAGCAGTACTTC
>-|TRBJ1-1|15|TRBV9|-
CASSVATGMGTEAFF
TGTGCCAGCAGCGTAGCTACAGGGATGGGAACTGAAGCTTTCTTT
>few|TRBJ2-1|17|TRBV3-1|TRBD2
CASSSQTSGRSYNEQFF
TGTGCCAGCAGCTCTCAGACTAGCGGGAGGTCCTACAATGAGCAGTTCTTC
>-|TRBJ2-7|18|TRBV4-1|TRBD2
CASSQGLAGLAGVYEQYF
TGCGCCAGCAGCCAAGGGCTAGCTGGACTAGCGGGAGTGTACGAGCAGTACTTC
>-|TRBJ1-6|13|TRBV2|-
CASIEVYNSPLHF
TGTGCCAGCATTGAGGTCTATAATTCACCCCTCCACTTT
>few|TRBJ1-1|12|TRBV20-1|-
CSASPMNTEAFF
TGCAGTGCTTCACCGATGAACACTGAAGCTTTCTTT
>-|TRBJ2-3|14|TRBV7-2|-
CASSSRYSTDTQYF
TGTGCCAGCAGCTCGAGGTACAGCACAGATACGCAGTATTTT
>-|TRBJ1-6|15|TRBV20-1|-
CSAKVAGEGNSPLHF
TGCAGTGCCAAGGTGGCAGGGGAGGGTAATTCACCCCTCCACTTT
>-|TRBJ2-5|16|TRBV12-3/TRBV12-4|-
CASSPNDLWGVETQYF
TGTGCCAGCAGCCCAAACGATCTTTGGGGTGTGGAGACCCAGTACTTC
>many|TRBJ1-1|13|TRBV29-1|-
CSVARQQNTEAFF
TGCAGCGTTGCACGACAGCAGAACACTGAAGCTTTCTTT
>few|TRBJ1-2|15|TRBV25-1|-
CASSEPRAVGYGYTF
TGTGCCAGCAGTGAACCCCGGGCGGTTGGTTACGGCTACACCTTC
>few|TRBJ1-4|16|TRBV12-3/TRBV12-4|-
CASSFGTTGANEKLFF
TGTGCCAGCAGTTTCGGTACGACCGGGGCTAATGAAAAACTGTTTTTT
>few|TRBJ1-2|13|TRBV12-3/TRBV12-4|TRBD1
CASSRGTDIGYTF
TGTGCCAGCAGCCGCGGGACAGACATTGGCTACACCTTC
>-|TRBJ2-4|14|TRBV3-1|TRBD1
CASRRGGPKNIQYF
TGTGCCAGCAGGAGAGGGGGCCCAAAAAACATTCAGTACTTC
>few|TRBJ1-4|14|TRBV5-1|TRBD1
CASSRQGMGEKLFF
TGCGCCAGCAGCAGACAGGGAATGGGTGAAAAACTGTTTTTT
>few|TRBJ2-1|14|TRBV5-1|TRBD2
CASSRLASYNEQFF
TGCGCCAGCAGTCGACTAGCATCTTACAATGAGCAGTTCTTC
>-|TRBJ1-3|16|TRBV28|-
CASSFSGMGRGNTIYF
TGTGCCAGCAGTTTTTCTGGTATGGGGAGAGGAAACACCATATATTTT
>many|TRBJ2-7|15|TRBV5-1|TRBD1
CASSLDEGAPYEQYF
TGCGCCAGCAGCTTGGATGAGGGGGCCCCCTACGAGCAGTACTTC
>many|TRBJ2-5|15|TRBV12-3/TRBV12-4|-
CASSFGKSGGETQYF
TGTGCCAGCAGTTTTGGGAAAAGTGGCGGAGAGACCCAGTACTTC
>-|TRBJ1-5|13|TRBV3-1|-
CASSQKGNQPQHF
TGTGCCAGCAGCCAAAAGGGAAATCAGCCCCAGCATTTT
>many|TRBJ1-2|13|TRBV2|TRBD1
CASSEDRTYGYTF
TGTGCCAGCAGTGAGGACAGGACCTATGGCTACACCTTC
>few|TRBJ2-1|17|TRBV19|TRBD2
CASSTGGQRGSYNEQFF
TGTGCCAGTAGTACGGGGGGTCAGCGGGGCTCCTACAATGAGCAGTTCTTC
>few|TRBJ2-3|14|TRBV29-1|TRBD2
CSAPLAGVTDTQYF
TGCAGCGCGCCACTAGCGGGAGTCACAGATACGCAGTATTTT